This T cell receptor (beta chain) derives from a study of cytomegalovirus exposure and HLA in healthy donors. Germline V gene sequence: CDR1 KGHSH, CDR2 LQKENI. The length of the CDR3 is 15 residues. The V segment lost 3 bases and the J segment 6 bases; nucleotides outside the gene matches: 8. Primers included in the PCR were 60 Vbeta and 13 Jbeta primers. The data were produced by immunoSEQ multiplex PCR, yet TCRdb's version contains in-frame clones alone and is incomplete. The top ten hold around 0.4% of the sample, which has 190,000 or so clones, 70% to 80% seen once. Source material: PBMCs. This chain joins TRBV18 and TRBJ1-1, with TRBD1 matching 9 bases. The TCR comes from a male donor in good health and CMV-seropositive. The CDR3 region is CASSPSRDRVSEAFF. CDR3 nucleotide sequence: TGTGCCAGCTCACCGTCCCGGGACAGGGTCTCTGAAGCTTTCTTT.